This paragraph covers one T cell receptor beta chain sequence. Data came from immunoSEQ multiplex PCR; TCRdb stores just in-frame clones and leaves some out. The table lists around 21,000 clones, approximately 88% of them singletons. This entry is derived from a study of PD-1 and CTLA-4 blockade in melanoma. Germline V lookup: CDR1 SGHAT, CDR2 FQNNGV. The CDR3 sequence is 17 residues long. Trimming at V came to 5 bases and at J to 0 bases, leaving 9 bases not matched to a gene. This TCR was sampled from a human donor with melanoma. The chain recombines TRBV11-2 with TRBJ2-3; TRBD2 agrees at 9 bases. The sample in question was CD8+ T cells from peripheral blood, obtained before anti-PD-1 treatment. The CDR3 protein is CASSLKTSGRSTDTQYF. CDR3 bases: TGTGCCAGCAGCCTCAAGACTAGCGGCCGTAGCACAGATACGCAGTATTTT.